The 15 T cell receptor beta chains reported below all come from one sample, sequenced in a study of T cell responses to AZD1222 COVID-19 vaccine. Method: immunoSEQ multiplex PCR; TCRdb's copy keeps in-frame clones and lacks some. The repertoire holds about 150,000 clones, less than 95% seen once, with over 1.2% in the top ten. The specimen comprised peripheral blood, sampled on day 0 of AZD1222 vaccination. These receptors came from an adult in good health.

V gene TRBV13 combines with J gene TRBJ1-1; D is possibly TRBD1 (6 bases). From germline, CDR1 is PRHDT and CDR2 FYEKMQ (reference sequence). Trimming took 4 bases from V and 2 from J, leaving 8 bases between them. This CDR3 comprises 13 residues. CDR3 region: CASSSTGNTEAFF. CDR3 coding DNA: TGTGCCAGCAGCTCGACAGGAAACACTGAAGCTTTCTTT. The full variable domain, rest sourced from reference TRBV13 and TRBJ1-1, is AAGVIQSPRHLIKEKRETATLKCYPIPRHDTVYWYQQGPGQDPQFLISFYEKMQSDKGSIPDRFSAQQFSDYHSELNMSSLELGDSALYFCASSSTGNTEAFFGQGTRLTVV.

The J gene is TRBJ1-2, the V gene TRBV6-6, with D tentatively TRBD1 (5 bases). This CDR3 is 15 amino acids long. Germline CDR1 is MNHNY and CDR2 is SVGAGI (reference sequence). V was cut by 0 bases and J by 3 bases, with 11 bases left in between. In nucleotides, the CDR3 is TGTGCCAGCAGTTACTCGTGGGGGGGAGACTATGGCTACACCTTC. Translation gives CASSYSWGGDYGYTF.

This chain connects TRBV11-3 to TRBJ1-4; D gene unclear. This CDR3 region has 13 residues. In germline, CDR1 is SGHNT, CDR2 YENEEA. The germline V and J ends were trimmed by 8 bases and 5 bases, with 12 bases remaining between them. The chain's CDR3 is CASRLGPNEKLFF. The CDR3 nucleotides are TGTGCCAGCCGATTAGGACCGAATGAAAAACTGTTTTTT.

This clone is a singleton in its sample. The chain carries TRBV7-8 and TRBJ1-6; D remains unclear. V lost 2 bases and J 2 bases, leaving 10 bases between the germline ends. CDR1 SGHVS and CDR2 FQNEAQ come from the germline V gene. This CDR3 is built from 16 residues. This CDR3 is CASSLSLVTYNSPLHF. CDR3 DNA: TGTGCCAGCAGCTTAAGTTTGGTGACCTATAATTCACCCCTCCACTTT.

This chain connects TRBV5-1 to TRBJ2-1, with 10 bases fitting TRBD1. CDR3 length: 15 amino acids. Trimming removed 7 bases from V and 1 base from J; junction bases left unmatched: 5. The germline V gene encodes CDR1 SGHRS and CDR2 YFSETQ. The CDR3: CASLRDRGSYNEQFF. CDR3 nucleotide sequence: TGCGCCAGCCTCCGGGACAGGGGTTCCTACAATGAGCAGTTCTTC.

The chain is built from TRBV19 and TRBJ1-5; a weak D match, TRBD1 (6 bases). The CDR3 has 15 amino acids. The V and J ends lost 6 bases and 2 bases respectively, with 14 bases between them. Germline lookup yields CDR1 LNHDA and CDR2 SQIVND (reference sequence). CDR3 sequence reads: CASRAGAFRNQPQHF. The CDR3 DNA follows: TGTGCCAGTAGGGCAGGGGCTTTTCGCAATCAGCCCCAGCATTTT.

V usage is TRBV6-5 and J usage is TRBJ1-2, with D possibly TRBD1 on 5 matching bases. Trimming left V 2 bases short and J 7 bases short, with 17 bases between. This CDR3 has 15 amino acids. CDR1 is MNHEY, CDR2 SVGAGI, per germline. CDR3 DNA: TGTGCCAGCAGTTACGCCGGGGGGTCGGCTATTGGCTACACCTTC. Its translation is CASSYAGGSAIGYTF.

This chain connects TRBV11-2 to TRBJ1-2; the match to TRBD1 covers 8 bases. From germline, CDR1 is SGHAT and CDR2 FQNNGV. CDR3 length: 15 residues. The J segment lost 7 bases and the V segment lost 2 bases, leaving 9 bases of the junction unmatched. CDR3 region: CASSLTAGGASGYTF. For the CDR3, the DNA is TGTGCCAGCAGCTTAACGGCAGGGGGCGCATCTGGCTACACCTTC. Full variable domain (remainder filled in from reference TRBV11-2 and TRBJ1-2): EAGVAQSPRYKIIEKRQSVAFWCNPISGHATLYWYQQILGQGPKLLIQFQNNGVVDDSQLPKDRFSAERLKGVDSTLKIQPAKLEDSAVYLCASSLTAGGASGYTFGSGTRLTVV.

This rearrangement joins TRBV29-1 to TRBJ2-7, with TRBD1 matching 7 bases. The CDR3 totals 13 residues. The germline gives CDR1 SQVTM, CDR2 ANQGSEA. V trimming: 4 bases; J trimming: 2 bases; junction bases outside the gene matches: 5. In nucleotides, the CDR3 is TGCAGCGTTGGAGACAGGGCCCCCTACGAGCAGTACTTC. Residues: CSVGDRAPYEQYF.

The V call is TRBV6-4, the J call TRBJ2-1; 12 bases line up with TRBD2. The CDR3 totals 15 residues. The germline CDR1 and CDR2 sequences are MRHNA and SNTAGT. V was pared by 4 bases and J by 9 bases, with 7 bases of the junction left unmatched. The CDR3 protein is CASSASSGGAIEQFF. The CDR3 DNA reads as TGTGCCAGCAGTGCCTCTAGCGGGGGGGCTATTGAGCAGTTCTTC.

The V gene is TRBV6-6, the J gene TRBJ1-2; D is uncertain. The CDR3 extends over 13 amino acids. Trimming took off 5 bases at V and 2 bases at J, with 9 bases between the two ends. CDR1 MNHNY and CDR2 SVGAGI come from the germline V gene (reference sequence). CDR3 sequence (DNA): TGTGCCAGCAGTACAGACAAAAACTATGGCTACACCTTC. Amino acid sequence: CASSTDKNYGYTF.

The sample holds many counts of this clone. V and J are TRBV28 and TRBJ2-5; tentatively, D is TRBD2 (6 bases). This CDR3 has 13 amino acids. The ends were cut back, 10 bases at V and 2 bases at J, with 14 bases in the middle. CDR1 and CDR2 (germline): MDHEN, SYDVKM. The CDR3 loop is CATRVGGQETQYF. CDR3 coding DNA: TGTGCCACCAGGGTGGGGGGTCAAGAGACCCAGTACTTC.

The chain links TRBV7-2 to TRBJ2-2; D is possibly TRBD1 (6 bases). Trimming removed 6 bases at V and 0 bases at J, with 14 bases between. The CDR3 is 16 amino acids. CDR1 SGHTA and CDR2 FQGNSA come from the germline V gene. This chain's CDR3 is CASSDRSLTNTGELFF. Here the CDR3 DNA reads TGTGCCAGCAGTGACAGGAGTCTAACGAACACCGGGGAGCTGTTTTTT. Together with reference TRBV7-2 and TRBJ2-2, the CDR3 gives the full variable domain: GAGVSQSPSNKVTEKGKDVELRCDPISGHTALYWYRQSLGQGLEFLIYFQGNSAPDKSGLPSDRFSAERTGGSVSTLTIQRTQQEDSAVYLCASSDRSLTNTGELFFGEGSRLTVL.

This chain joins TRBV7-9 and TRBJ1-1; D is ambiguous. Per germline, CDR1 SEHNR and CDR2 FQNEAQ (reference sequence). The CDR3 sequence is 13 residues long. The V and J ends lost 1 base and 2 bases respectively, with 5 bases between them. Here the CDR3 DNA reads TGTGCCAGCAGCTTAGAGGGAAACACTGAAGCTTTCTTT. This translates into CASSLEGNTEAFF.

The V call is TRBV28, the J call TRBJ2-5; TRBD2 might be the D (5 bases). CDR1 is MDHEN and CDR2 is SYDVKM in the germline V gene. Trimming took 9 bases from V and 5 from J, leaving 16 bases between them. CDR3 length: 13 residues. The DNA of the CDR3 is TGTGCCAGTGTGGTTGGAGGTTCGGAGACCCAGTACTTC. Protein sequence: CASVVGGSETQYF.